This TCR beta chain was captured in a study of cytomegalovirus exposure and HLA in healthy donors (dated by TCRdb to about 2017). Regarding the complete study: An earlier analysis of roughly 610 of the donors reported roughly 300 Gb of sequence data and 117 million unique TCR beta sequences obtained from around 190 million T cells. Approximately 330 gigabases of sequencing data and around 85 million unique TCR sequences made up an early release that covered fewer than 650 HLA-typed donors. Of the roughly 390 genotyped donors, over 70% fell in the genetic ancestry cluster associated with self-reported Caucasian donors. The study aimed to test whether signatures of past pathogen exposure could be identified by cataloging public T cell receptors. The study used immunosequencing to profile the T cell repertoires of several hundred subjects and linked those repertoires to cytomegalovirus serostatus. Besides the first cohort of roughly 640 subjects, a separate validation cohort made up of over 95 different subjects was used. To predict cytomegalovirus infection status, the study brought together high-throughput TCR immunosequencing, statistical association of individual TCRs with disease status, and machine learning. In a later analysis, previously published TCR beta repertoires from 666 donors were re-analyzed and high-resolution HLA genotyping was added so that TCR occurrence patterns could be studied. Rather than drawing on any new phenotypic data, the later analysis identified candidate immune exposures from TCR beta sequences and the way those sequences occurred across donors. An earlier analysis of approximately 630 of the donors applied high-throughput TCR beta sequencing to assess whether each TCR beta V gene segment acted as functional or pseudogenic. Alongside the repertoire data, information on donor age, sex, ethnicity and CMV serostatus was compiled. A later genetic analysis used genome-wide SNP genotypes for about 55% of the 666 donors, treating that subset as a discovery cohort. Every discovery cohort repertoire had been produced on one sequencing platform. Class I and class II HLA loci were covered by the typing at four-digit resolution. Typing coverage varied by locus: 629-630 donors for A, B, C, DRB1 and DQB1; approximately 500 for DQA1; more than 600 for DPA1; roughly 470 for DPB1. Roughly five DR-DQ haplotypes were handled as single units for association and clustering, since linkage in the cohort was strong. Among roughly 400 genotyped donors of the cohort, an average of 235,054 unique TCR beta nucleotide sequences were sequenced per donor, roughly 18% of them non-productive.

Concerning this clone: Which antigen it targets is not known. Qualities for individual bases were not recorded, and no much larger clone is one base off.

The cohort comprised 666 healthy bone marrow donors. At the time of sampling, every cohort member was nominally healthy, though immune exposures that went unrecorded were likely present. The donor was CMV seropositive and belonged to the group of 250 to 350 seropositive cohort members. A peripheral blood sample was collected from each donor, and TCR beta sequencing was performed on peripheral blood mononuclear cells. Genomic DNA extraction from the blood cell samples was performed with the Qiagen DNeasy Blood Extraction Kit. The germline V gene sets CDR1 to KGHSH and CDR2 to LQKENI. The junction shows trimming of 4 bases on V and 3 bases on J, and the gene matches do not reach 9 bases of it. Inclusive of the bounding cysteine and phenylalanine, the CDR3 is 16 residues long. CDR3 DNA only is kept here, 48 bases in frame from base 1. Overall study outcomes, separate from this receptor: Assigning TCR associations to individual alleles was difficult when HLA alleles, especially DR and DQ, strongly co-occurred. According to a later analysis, parvovirus B19, influenza, CMV and Epstein-Barr virus appeared linked to several top co-occurrence clusters. In a later analysis, most CMV-associated TCR beta chains were found to appear HLA-restricted, with HLA associations seemingly driven largely by CMV exposure. Linkage disequilibrium might explain the correlated functional status among segregating V segments, but an unknown experimental factor could not be excluded. The 87-base-pair reads could not distinguish some IMGT-functional V segments, including TRBV6-2 and TRBV6-3, so those segments were excluded. A further reported finding was that TCR beta sequences accurately predicted the HLA-A and HLA-B alleles for most subjects in the first cohort. Most TCR sequences were seen in very few donors, while some public TCRs were found in many individuals. Because counts were too low, about 17 rarely observed V segments, including chromosome 9 orphons, were excluded from the earlier analysis of under 650 of the donors. The classifier was reported to diagnose cytomegalovirus status with high specificity and sensitivity in both the original and validation cohorts. Because HLA typing was unavailable for some donors at each locus, only the typed subset was used in association tests. In an earlier analysis of several hundred of the donors, most TCR beta V segments were observed in productive rearrangements about 90% or about 30% of the time, broadly matching IMGT annotations. According to the authors, the approach could potentially be generalized to other disease states and immunological phenotypes. A later analysis found that TCR association rates varied across HLA loci, with DRB1 alleles showing the most associated TCRs and HLA-C alleles the fewest. Specific HLA alleles were associated with over 15,000 TCR beta sequences at a false discovery rate of 0.05 in a later analysis. In a later analysis, HLA-associated TCR beta chains were found to be more clonally expanded and to have lower generation probabilities than equally common non-associated chains. In the study, approximately 160 TCR beta chains were listed as associated with cytomegalovirus. In vitro tests confirmed that a few of the cytomegalovirus-associated TCR beta chains recognize cytomegalovirus antigens. CMV serostatus was the only immune exposure information available for the cohort. Sequencing depth was assumed to be roughly uniform across donors in the presence/absence analyses, though that assumption may not hold. Only TCR beta chains were sequenced in this cohort, and the absence of alpha or paired-chain data limited detectable features. In a later genetic analysis, fewer N-insertions in productive TCRs were reported among donors in an Asian-associated ancestry cluster than the roughly 640-donor mean. The sequencing pipeline was judged likely to have produced a cluster of highly shared sequence variants as a technical artifact. In a later genetic analysis, a missense DCLRE1C variant was associated with V-gene and J-gene trimming of TCR beta chains, and the association was replicated in an independent cohort.

Receptor amplification or capture employed the immunoSEQ multiplex PCR assay. For the multiplex PCR, a mixture combining 60 forward primers for TCR Vbeta segments and 13 reverse primers for TCR Jbeta segments was used. The CDR3 region of rearranged TCR beta genes was amplified from genomic DNA with a multiplex PCR assay. Amplified TCR beta libraries were sequenced as 87-base-pair reads on the Illumina HiSeq System. The original methods were these. A later analysis tallied around 87 million unique TCR beta chains across the 666 repertoires, and some 12 million of those chains were shared by two or more donors. A nearest-neighbor algorithm error-corrected the raw reads and collapsed the reads into unique sequences, merging closely related sequences to remove PCR and sequencing errors. Alignment of CDR3 sequences to IMGT reference sequences was used to assign V, D and J gene segments. For a sequence to be retained, at least a six-nucleotide match to both a V gene segment and a J gene segment was required. Rearrangements were called productive when the CDR3 lacked stop codons and stayed in frame with V and J; all others were non-productive. Following IMGT convention, CDR3 was defined as the stretch from the second conserved V-encoded cysteine to the conserved J-encoded phenylalanine. Sequences without an unambiguous match to a single V gene segment were excluded from the earlier analysis of 587 of the donors. An earlier analysis of several hundred of the donors called V segments functional above 56.7% productive rearrangements and segregating when the between-donor standard deviation exceeded 5%. A statistical classification framework was built to diagnose cytomegalovirus status from the catalog of TCR beta chain sequences. In a later analysis, TCR nucleotide sequences were compared against IMGT/GENE-DB human TR gene sequences so that V and J genes could be assigned. A later analysis assigned CDR3 sequences and most-parsimonious VDJ recombination scenarios with the TCRdist pipeline. A later analysis defined each TCR beta chain by its CDR3 amino acid sequence plus V-gene family, and excluded reads lacking a unique V-gene family. A later analysis removed roughly 590 highly shared, low-generation-probability nucleotide sequences to deal with suspected cross-contamination and a sequencing artifact. A later analysis calculated a clonal expansion index for each public chain from normalized within-repertoire ranks of inferred template counts. A later analysis computed generation probabilities with a VDJ recombination model fitted to out-of-frame rearrangements, and checked the results against IGoR. Hypergeometric tests were used in a later analysis to score TCR-TCR, TCR-HLA and TCR-CMV co-occurrence, with a repertoire-size bias correction applied to the TCR pairs. False discovery rates were estimated in a later analysis by permuting HLA or CMV assignments 20 times. In a later analysis, co-occurring TCRs were grouped using DBSCAN, and TCRdist sequence similarity was added for clustering within HLA-allele-positive subsets. For co-occurrence clustering, repertoires with fewer than 30,000 or more than 120,000 public chains were excluded, along with five repertoires with anomalous nucleotide sharing. In its TCRdb copy, this immuneACCESS table keeps in-frame sequences only and misses some clones. Where compared with another copy, unresolved V genes explain less than half of these, and the others have no known cause. D and trimming were read from the DNA, whereas the V and J calls and clone size are those reported in that table. The sample data list 63,000 or so clones, and around four fifths of these were observed just once. 22% of the sample goes to the ten largest clones.

This clonotype originated in a woman aged 25-40 years in good health and CMV-seropositive. The material sequenced was PBMCs. The V and J segments used are TRBV18 and TRBJ1-2, with 9 junctional bases fitting TRBD1. This receptor has the CDR3 CASSLQTGGDYYGYTF. At the DNA level, the sequence is TGTGCCAGCTCACTACAGACAGGGGGGGACTACTATGGCTACACCTTC.